This entry features one TCR beta chain sequence. Its antigen is still unknown. This entry comes from a study of cytomegalovirus exposure and HLA in healthy donors. The PCR ran on 60 Vbeta and 13 Jbeta primers. The data were produced by immunoSEQ multiplex PCR, yet TCRdb's version contains in-frame clones alone and is incomplete. This table holds about 130,000 clones, around 83% found once. This CDR3 contains 16 residues. Germline V gives CDR1 GTSNPN, CDR2 SVGIG (reference sequence). V gave up 3 bases and J gave up 4 bases; unmatched junction bases: 14. The study, taken as a whole, reports: In an earlier analysis, about 87% or about 30%: the productive usage of most TCR beta V segments. Reportedly, TCR beta sequences accurately predicted HLA-A and HLA-B alleles in most subjects.

Sequencing was carried out using PBMCs. The TCR sequence derives from a girl between 2 and 10 years old in good health and CMV-seronegative. The chain carries TRBV30 and TRBJ2-7, with 8 positions matching TRBD1. CDR3 amino acids: CAWRHRQAGGPYEQYF. DNA of the CDR3: TGTGCCTGGAGGCATAGGCAGGCAGGGGGCCCGTACGAGCAGTACTTC.